The 9 T cell receptor beta chains below come from one sample, sequenced in a study of early T cells in non-severe SARS-CoV-2 infection (TCRdb year 2021). Libraries were constructed by 5' RACE. Instrument on record: NextSeq 500. TCRdb ran its own pipeline on the public reads, namely fastp trimming at Q25 and MiXCR clone calling, and kept in-frame beta chains. Every CDR3 protein is listed once, alongside the most common genes and DNA of its rows. Counted in this sample were under 95,000 distinct CDR3 sequences; 10% to 15% of them appeared once. The ten largest make up approximately 5% of the sample. Sequenced: whole blood. All receptors come from an adult who was a healthcare worker with PCR-confirmed SARS-CoV-2 infection or an uninfected control (not recorded which).

The gene calls are TRBV10-3 and TRBJ2-5, with D unclear. The CDR3 extends over 11 amino acids. CDR1 is ENHRY and CDR2 is SYGVKD in the germline V gene. V was cut by 2 bases and J by 3 bases, with 1 base left in between. CDR3 sequence reads: CAISEEETQYF. The CDR3 nucleotides read TGTGCCATCAGTGAGGAAGAGACCCAGTACTTC.

This clonotype was seen ten or more times. The chain uses TRBV7-8 and TRBJ2-1; TRBD1 matches at 10 bases. CDR1 SGHVS and CDR2 FQNEAQ come from the germline V gene. The CDR3 is made up of 14 amino acids. V trimming: 6 bases; J trimming: 12 bases; junction bases outside the gene matches: 11. The CDR3: CASRPDRGYFVQFF. The CDR3 nucleotides read TGTGCCAGCAGACCGGACAGGGGGTACTTTGTGCAGTTCTTC.

This clonotype came up a few times. The chain carries TRBV29-1 and TRBJ2-7, with D tentatively TRBD1 or TRBD2 (5 bases each). This CDR3 spans 12 amino acids. Between the trimmed V and J ends, which lost 4 bases and 6 bases, there was a span of 13 bases. Germline V gene lookup returns CDR1 SQVTM and CDR2 ANQGSEA. CDR3 residues: CSVGQGEREQYF. Here the CDR3 DNA reads TGCAGCGTTGGGCAGGGAGAACGCGAGCAGTACTTC.

This clonotype has a count of ten or more. The chain carries TRBV6-5 and TRBJ1-4; 11 positions agree with TRBD1. This CDR3 is built from 14 residues. Per the germline V gene, CDR1 is MNHEY and CDR2 is SVGAGI. With V trimmed by 6 bases and J by 10 bases, 7 bases remained unmatched. The CDR3 protein is CASSGQGAAGKLFF. The CDR3 DNA is TGTGCCAGCAGCGGACAGGGGGCCGCTGGAAAACTGTTTTTT.

This clonotype has a count of ten or more. This chain connects TRBV10-2 to TRBJ2-1, with a tentative D call TRBD1 (5 bases). The germline V gene encodes CDR1 WSHSY and CDR2 SAAADI. Trimming removed 6 bases from V and 6 bases from J, with 9 bases in between. The CDR3 is 12 amino acids. DNA of the CDR3: TGCGCCAGCAGCCCCCAGGGCAATGAGCAGTTCTTC. It translates to CASSPQGNEQFF.

The chain uses TRBV29-1 and TRBJ2-2; D might be TRBD2 (6 bases). In germline, CDR1 is SQVTM, CDR2 ANQGSEA. The CDR3 is made up of 14 amino acids. Trimming removed 4 bases from V and 0 bases from J, with 9 bases in between. The CDR3 bases are TGCAGCGTTGTGGCGGGGACGAACACCGGGGAGCTGTTTTTT. Translating gives CSVVAGTNTGELFF.

This clonotype was seen many times. This chain connects TRBV3-1 to TRBJ2-2; 9 nucleotides match TRBD2. Germline CDR1 and CDR2: LGHDT and YNNKEL (reference sequence). The CDR3 runs to 16 residues. V trimming: 6 bases; J trimming: 0 bases; junction bases outside the gene matches: 5. The CDR3 region is CASRTSGAANTGELFF. As DNA, the CDR3 is TGTGCCAGCAGGACTAGCGGAGCGGCGAACACCGGGGAGCTGTTTTTT. Using reference TRBV3-1 and TRBJ2-2 for the parts outside the CDR3, the full variable domain is DTAVSQTPKYLVTQMGNDKSIKCEQNLGHDTMYWYKQDSKKFLKIMFSYNNKELIINETVPNRFSPKSPDKAHLNLHINSLELGDSAVYFCASRTSGAANTGELFFGEGSRLTVL.

The rearrangement uses TRBV20-1 and TRBJ2-7; 11 bases align to TRBD2. The trim removed 5 bases at V and 0 bases at J, leaving 9 bases unmatched. The CDR3 covers 16 residues. CDR1 DFQATT and CDR2 SNEGSKA come from the germline V gene (reference sequence). CDR3 bases: TGCAGTGCTGGGGTACTAGCGGGAGCTATCTCCTACGAGCAGTACTTC. This sequence encodes CSAGVLAGAISYEQYF.

This clonotype was seen many times. CDR3 DNA sequence: TGCAGCGTCGCACCGCCGACAGGGCCCGAAGAGACCCAGTACTTC. This sequence encodes CSVAPPTGPEETQYF. The chain is built from TRBV29-1 and TRBJ2-5; 7 bases line up with TRBD1. The germline CDR1 and CDR2 sequences are SQVTM and ANQGSEA. V was clipped by 6 bases and J by 3 bases; unmatched bases: 13. This CDR3 has 15 amino acids.